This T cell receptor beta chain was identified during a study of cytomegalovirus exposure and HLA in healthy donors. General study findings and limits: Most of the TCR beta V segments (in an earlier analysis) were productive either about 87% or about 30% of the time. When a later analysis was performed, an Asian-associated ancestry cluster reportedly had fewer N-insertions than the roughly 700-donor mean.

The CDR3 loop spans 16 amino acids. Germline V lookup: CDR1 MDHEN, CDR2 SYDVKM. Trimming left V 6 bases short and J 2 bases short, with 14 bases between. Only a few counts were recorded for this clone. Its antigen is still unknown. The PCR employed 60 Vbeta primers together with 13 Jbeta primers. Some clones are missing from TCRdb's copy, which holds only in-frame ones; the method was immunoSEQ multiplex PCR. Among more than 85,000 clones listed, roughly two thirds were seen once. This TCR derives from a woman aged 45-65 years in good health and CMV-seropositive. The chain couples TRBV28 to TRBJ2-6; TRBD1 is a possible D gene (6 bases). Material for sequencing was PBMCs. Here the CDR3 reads CASRLGGDPGANVLTF. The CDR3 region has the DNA TGTGCCAGCAGACTAGGGGGAGATCCTGGGGCCAACGTCCTGACTTTC.